Presented here are 14 T cell receptor beta chains from one specimen sequenced in a study of molecular identifiers for immune sequencing clone quantification. Each CDR3 protein gets one entry after TCRdb re-called the PCR reads with MiXCR. The sample lists about 640,000 distinct CDR3 sequences, around 20% occurring once. Source material: naive CD8+ T cells from blood, with Jurkat cell RNA spiked in. Subset in this sample: FACS-sorted CD8+CD4-CCR7+CD45RA+ naive T cells. Receptor source: a human donor in good health. Some libraries in this study had Jurkat cell RNA spiked in.

Only a few counts were recorded for this clonotype. The chain is built from TRBV10-3 and TRBJ1-1; D not certain. CDR1 and CDR2 from the germline V gene are ENHRY and SYGVKD. This CDR3 is built from 12 residues. Trimming stripped 2 bases from V and 7 bases from J, with 8 bases between. The CDR3 sequence is CAISEEYGEAFF. In DNA, the CDR3 is TGTGCCATCAGTGAGGAGTACGGTGAAGCTTTCTTT.

This clonotype has a count of ten or more. This chain links TRBV7-6 with TRBJ2-5, with D possibly matching TRBD2 (6 bases). The V gene's germline CDR1 is SGHVS and CDR2 FNYEAQ. Trimming pared 5 bases from V and 5 bases from J, leaving 18 bases between. The CDR3 contains 15 residues. The CDR3 sequence is CASSPPRDSVETQYF. In DNA, the CDR3 is TGTGCCAGCAGCCCCCCTCGGGACTCCGTGGAGACCCAGTACTTC.

The CDR3 here is CASSLSGGASSPLHF. For the CDR3, the DNA is TGTGCCAGCAGTTTATCTGGGGGGGCTAGTTCACCCCTCCACTTT. V and J are TRBV27 and TRBJ1-6, with D maybe TRBD1 (6 bases). The V gene lost 0 bases and the J gene lost 9 bases, with 12 bases spanning the gap. The CDR3 runs 15 residues. Germline CDR1 reads MNHEY; CDR2 reads SMNVEV (reference sequence).

Ten or more counts support this clonotype. The V call is TRBV9, the J call TRBJ1-3; D gene uncertain. CDR3 length: 15 residues. V was shortened by 0 bases and J by 3 bases, with 10 bases between the two germline ends. Germline V gene lookup returns CDR1 SGDLS and CDR2 YYNGEE. The CDR3 spells CASSVALGFGNTIYF. The CDR3 nucleotides read TGTGCCAGCAGCGTAGCTCTGGGCTTTGGAAACACCATATATTTT.

This clonotype has a handful of counts. V usage is TRBV7-2 and J usage is TRBJ2-7, with D perhaps assigned TRBD1 or TRBD2 (5 bases each). Per the germline V gene, CDR1 is SGHTA and CDR2 is FQGNSA. The CDR3 runs to 17 residues. Between the trimmed V and J ends, which lost 5 bases and 1 base, there was a span of 21 bases. The CDR3 DNA is TGTGCCAGCAGCCTCAACGGGGCGGGCTGGACTTCCTACGAGCAGTACTTC. Translation gives CASSLNGAGWTSYEQYF.

The chain carries TRBV11-2 and TRBJ1-1; 11 bases match TRBD1. The CDR3 is 17 amino acids. The junction had 12 bases not matched to a gene; V was cut back by 5 bases and J by 4 bases. CDR1 SGHAT and CDR2 FQNNGV come from the germline V gene. CDR3 sequence (DNA): TGTGCCAGCAGCACGATGGACAGGGGGCGGTTGGGCACTGAAGCTTTCTTT. It codes for CASSTMDRGRLGTEAFF.

This clonotype was recorded many times. The chain recombines TRBV11-2 with TRBJ2-1, with unresolved D. Germline V gene lookup returns CDR1 SGHAT and CDR2 FQNNGV. Between the trimmed V and J ends, which lost 4 bases and 9 bases, there was a span of 10 bases. The length of the CDR3 is 12 residues. The CDR3 nucleotides read TGTGCCAGCAGCTCCCTAAGTGGTGAGCAGTTCTTC. It translates to CASSSLSGEQFF.

This clonotype occurred many times. The CDR3 DNA reads TGTGCCAGCAGTGAAACCAAGGACAGTTCCTATGGCTACACCTTC. This gives the protein CASSETKDSSYGYTF. The rearrangement joins TRBV2 to TRBJ1-2, with a tentative D call TRBD1 (6 bases). Trimming removed 2 bases from V and 4 bases from J, with 14 bases in between. The CDR3 is made up of 15 amino acids. Germline lookup yields CDR1 SNHLY and CDR2 FYNNEI. Full variable domain (rest looked up from reference TRBV2 and TRBJ1-2): EPEVTQTPSHQVTQMGQEVILRCVPISNHLYFYWYRQILGQKVEFLVSFYNNEISEKSEIFDDQFSVERPDGSNFTLKIRSTKLEDSAMYFCASSETKDSSYGYTFGSGTRLTVV.

This clonotype appeared a few times. The chain carries TRBV12-3 or TRBV12-4 and TRBJ1-2; weak D call: TRBD1 (6 bases). The ends were cut back, 2 bases at V and 2 bases at J, with 15 bases in the middle. The CDR3 consists of 16 residues. CDR3 region: CASSLMVRGPNYGYTF. CDR3 coding DNA: TGTGCCAGCAGTTTAATGGTCCGGGGGCCCAACTATGGCTACACCTTC.

In this sample, this clonotype turned up many times. This rearrangement joins TRBV19 to TRBJ1-1; the D is unclear. Germline CDR1 is LNHDA and CDR2 is SQIVND (reference sequence). This CDR3 region has 13 residues. Trimming shortened V by 10 bases and J by 0 bases, and 12 bases separated the two germline ends. The CDR3 DNA sequence: TGTGCCACTCGACTCCACTTGAACACTGAAGCTTTCTTT. Its translation: CATRLHLNTEAFF.

The chain employs TRBV20-1 and TRBJ2-7; 8 bases line up with TRBD2. The CDR3 is 15 residues long. The germline gives CDR1 DFQATT, CDR2 SNEGSKA (reference sequence). V dropped 0 bases and J dropped 4; count of bases not matched to a gene: 8. The CDR3 spells CSAREREDYPYEQYF. The CDR3 DNA reads TGCAGTGCTAGAGAGCGGGAGGATTATCCATACGAGCAGTACTTC.

This clonotype was recorded a few times. The chain couples TRBV7-9 to TRBJ2-1; TRBD1 or TRBD2 may be the D gene (5 bases each). The CDR3 sequence is 18 residues long. Germline V gene sequence: CDR1 SEHNR, CDR2 FQNEAQ (reference sequence). The germline V and J ends were trimmed by 4 bases and 1 base, with 20 bases remaining between them. In DNA form, the CDR3 reads TGTGCCAGCAGCTCTCGTGGCGAAGTGGGGGTTTCCTACAATGAGCAGTTCTTC. Its protein is CASSSRGEVGVSYNEQFF.

As regards this clonotype: A much larger clonotype is one base distant, so this may be a read error. J is TRBJ2-6 and V is TRBV2; TRBD1 or TRBD2 may be the D gene (5 bases each). CDR3 length: 15 residues. Germline CDR1 SNHLY, CDR2 FYNNEI. CDR3 loop: CAGSGGPPGANVLTF. The CDR3 bases are TGTGCCGGCAGTGGGGGTCCCCCTGGGGCCAACGTCCTGACTTTC.

With respect to this clonotype: A much larger clone differs by one base, so this may be a read error. V gene TRBV7-9 combines with J gene TRBJ2-1; D is unresolved. Germline V gene lookup returns CDR1 SEHNR and CDR2 FQNEAQ (reference sequence). The CDR3 length is 15 residues. The CDR3 coding sequence is TGTGCCGGCAGCTCTTCGCTCTGGTCCTACAATGAGCAGTTCTTC. This codes for CAGSSSLWSYNEQFF.